This T cell receptor (beta chain) was identified during a study of T cells in Graves' hyperthyroidism and ophthalmopathy. Across the whole study: Peripheral blood sampling occurred at initial diagnosis, before any treatment.

Ten or more counts support this clonotype. This CDR3 comprises 14 residues. Trimming removed 0 bases from V and 4 bases from J, with 8 bases in between. Germline V lookup: CDR1 LGHNA, CDR2 YSLEER. Exclusion of patients followed from uncontrolled infection, other autoimmune disease, pregnancy or lactation. For the diagnoses, clinical symptoms, serum thyroxine and TRAb, thyroid ultrasound and orbital computed tomography were used. Using around 10 ml of fresh peripheral blood, PBMCs were prepared. The investigators amplified TCR beta CDR3 regions from RNA transcripts. HTBI primers were employed in a first-round RT-PCR of the TCR CDR3. TCRdb re-derived calls from the multiplex PCR reads in MiXCR, one entry per CDR3 protein. The sample holds fewer than 350,000 distinct CDR3 sequences, 13% seen once.

The TCR sequence derives from a woman aged 25 to 39 with Graves' hyperthyroidism that later progressed to Graves' ophthalmopathy. The gene calls are TRBV4-3 and TRBJ2-3; D is possibly TRBD1 or TRBD2 (5 bases each). Source material: blood. The CDR3 DNA reads TGCGCCAGCAGCCAAGATGTGGGACCAGATACGCAGTATTTT. Protein sequence: CASSQDVGPDTQYF.